These T cell receptor beta chains were read from a single sample in a study of cytomegalovirus exposure and HLA in healthy donors. Sequencing was performed with immunoSEQ multiplex PCR; in TCRdb, only in-frame clones are kept and a portion is missing. The table shows about 160,000 clones, with 65% to 90% occurring only once. The sample taken for sequencing was PBMCs. The receptors derive from a man aged 45 to 65 in good health and CMV-seropositive. Both conserved end residues are part of each CDR3. A D gene is named only where the DNA matches it firmly. Expanded clones get a size class; other rows say once, few or many, or leave the size out.

clone_size	d_call	j_call	v_call	cdr3_nt	cdr3_aa
NA	TRBD2	TRBJ2-7	TRBV11-1	TGTGCCAGCAGCCCCGGCATAGCGGGAAGCTCCTACGAGCAGTACTTC	CASSPGIAGSSYEQYF
NA	TRBD1	TRBJ1-2	TRBV7-9	TGTGCCAGCAGCTCCCTAGTGATGGGACAGGGAAAAAACTCCTATGGCTACACCTTC	CASSSLVMGQGKNSYGYTF
NA	NA	TRBJ1-1	TRBV6-4	TGTGCCAGCAGCCAAGCCATGAACACTGAAGCTTTCTTT	CASSQAMNTEAFF
NA	NA	TRBJ1-5	TRBV5-1	TGCGCCAGCAGCGGTGGGGGCGCGAATCAGCCCCAGCATTTT	CASSGGGANQPQHF
NA	TRBD1	TRBJ2-2	TRBV6-5	TGTGCCAGCAGCCAGACAGGGGCCGGGGAGCTGTTTTTT	CASSQTGAGELFF
NA	TRBD1	TRBJ2-6	TRBV18	TGTGCCAGCTCACCGGGACAGGGAATAGGGGCCAACGTCCTGACTTTC	CASSPGQGIGANVLTF
few	NA	TRBJ1-5	TRBV6-1	TGTGCCAGCAGTGTTCCCGCGATCAATCAGCCCCAGCATTTT	CASSVPAINQPQHF
NA	NA	TRBJ2-5	TRBV9	TGTGCCAGCAGCCCATTCGACAGCCAAGAGACCCAGTACTTC	CASSPFDSQETQYF
NA	TRBD1	TRBJ2-3	TRBV28	TGTGCCAGCAGCCCAGGGGGAACCCGGGCAGATACGCAGTATTTT	CASSPGGTRADTQYF
few	TRBD2	TRBJ2-1	TRBV7-9	TGTGCCAGCAGCCTGTGGACTAGCGGGAGTTTGGATGAGCAGTTCTTC	CASSLWTSGSLDEQFF
NA	NA	TRBJ1-6	TRBV6-1	TGTGCCAGCAGGGAGGGTGGTAATTCACCCCTCCACTTT	CASREGGNSPLHF
NA	NA	TRBJ1-5	TRBV19	TGTGCCAGTAGTATAGGCGGGGGTAGGGGTCAGCCCCAGCATTTT	CASSIGGGRGQPQHF
NA	NA	TRBJ1-3	TRBV19	TGTGCCAGTAGTACTAAGGCTGGGGGCGGCACCATATATTTT	CASSTKAGGGTIYF
NA	TRBD2	TRBJ2-5	TRBV7-6	TGTGCCAGCAGCTCCACCGGGACTAGCGGGAGGGCTAAAGAGACCCAGTACTTC	CASSSTGTSGRAKETQYF
NA	NA	TRBJ1-2	TRBV28	TGTGCCAGCAGTTTATCGGGTCCAGAGACCCACTATGGCTACACCTTC	CASSLSGPETHYGYTF
NA	TRBD1	TRBJ1-4	TRBV6-5	TGTGCCAGCAGTTACGGGACAGGGGATGAAAAACTGTTTTTT	CASSYGTGDEKLFF
NA	TRBD2	TRBJ2-2	TRBV7-8	TGTGCCAGCAGCTCACTTTCGCGGCCAGCGGGGGGGCCGGGAGGCGACACCGGGGAGCTGTTTTTT	CASSSLSRPAGGPGGDTGELFF
NA	TRBD1	TRBJ1-6	TRBV6-5	TGTGCCAGCAGTTTCCGAGGACAGGTCGGTGATTCACCCCTCCACTTT	CASSFRGQVGDSPLHF
NA	TRBD1	TRBJ1-2	TRBV9	TGTGCCAGCAGCGCGTTTGGGGACAGGGTATGGGGCTACACCTTC	CASSAFGDRVWGYTF
NA	NA	TRBJ1-4	TRBV14	TGTGCCAGCAGCCAACGACAGTTTAATGAAAAACTGTTTTTT	CASSQRQFNEKLFF
NA	NA	TRBJ1-5	TRBV5-6	TGTGCCAGCAGCTTGTGGGGGGTAGGCAATCAGCCCCAGCATTTT	CASSLWGVGNQPQHF